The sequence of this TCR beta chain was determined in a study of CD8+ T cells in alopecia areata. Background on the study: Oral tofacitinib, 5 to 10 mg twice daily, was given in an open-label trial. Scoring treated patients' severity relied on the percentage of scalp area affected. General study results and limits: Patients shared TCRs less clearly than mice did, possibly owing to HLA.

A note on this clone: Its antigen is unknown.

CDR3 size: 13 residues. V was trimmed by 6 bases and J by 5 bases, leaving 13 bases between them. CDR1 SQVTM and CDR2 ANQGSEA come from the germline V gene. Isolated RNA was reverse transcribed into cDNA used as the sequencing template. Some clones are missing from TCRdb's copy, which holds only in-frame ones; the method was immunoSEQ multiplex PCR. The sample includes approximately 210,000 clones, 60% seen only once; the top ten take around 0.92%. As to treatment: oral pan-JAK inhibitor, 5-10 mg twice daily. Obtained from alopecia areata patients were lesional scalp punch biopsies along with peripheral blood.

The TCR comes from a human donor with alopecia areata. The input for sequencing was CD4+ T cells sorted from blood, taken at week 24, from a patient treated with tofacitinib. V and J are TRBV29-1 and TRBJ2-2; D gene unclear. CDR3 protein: CSVLVRFTGELFF. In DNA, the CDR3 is TGCAGCGTGCTAGTACGGTTTACCGGGGAGCTGTTTTTT.